This T cell receptor (beta chain) is from a study of cytomegalovirus exposure and HLA in healthy donors (dated 2017 in TCRdb). Regarding the complete study: In an earlier analysis of some 610 of the donors, approximately 260 Gb of sequence data and approximately 120 million unique TCR beta sequences from approximately 180 million T cells were reported. An early release covering about 600 HLA-typed donors comprised roughly 300 gigabases of sequencing data and roughly 86 million unique TCR sequences. The genetic ancestry cluster associated with self-reported Caucasian donors included about 81% of the approximately 400 genotyped donors. The study was designed to test whether signatures of past pathogen exposure could be identified by cataloging public T cell receptors. The T cell repertoires of 550 to 850 subjects were profiled by immunosequencing and related to cytomegalovirus serostatus. A separate validation cohort of roughly 130 different subjects was used in addition to the 666-subject first cohort. The study combined high-throughput TCR immunosequencing, statistical association of individual TCRs with disease status, and machine learning to predict cytomegalovirus infection status. In a later analysis, previously published TCR beta repertoires from about 670 donors were re-analyzed and high-resolution HLA genotyping was added so that TCR occurrence patterns could be studied. Rather than drawing on any new phenotypic data, the later analysis identified candidate immune exposures from TCR beta sequences and the way those sequences occurred across donors. An earlier analysis of several hundred of the donors applied high-throughput TCR beta sequencing to assess whether each TCR beta V gene segment acted as functional or pseudogenic. Alongside the repertoire data, information on donor age, sex, ethnicity and CMV serostatus was compiled. A later genetic analysis took genome-wide SNP genotypes for about three fifths of the 666 donors and used that subset as a discovery cohort. All discovery cohort repertoires had been generated on a single sequencing platform. HLA typing covered class I and class II loci at four-digit resolution. The number of typed donors differed by locus: 629-630 for A, B, C, DRB1 and DQB1; some 500 for DQA1; roughly 600 for DPA1; and some 430 for DPB1. Because of strong linkage in the cohort, roughly five DR-DQ haplotypes were treated as single units for association and clustering. Among almost 400 genotyped donors of the cohort, an average of roughly 240,000 unique TCR beta nucleotide sequences were sequenced per donor, around 18% of them non-productive. The research as a whole found: In a later analysis, most CMV-associated TCR beta chains were found to appear HLA-restricted, with HLA associations seemingly driven largely by CMV exposure. In a later analysis, HLA-associated TCR beta chains showed more clonal expansion and lower generation probabilities than non-associated chains that were equally common. An earlier analysis of some 560 of the donors showed that most TCR beta V segments appeared in productive rearrangements either about 87% or about 30% of the time, which broadly matched IMGT annotations. In the study, some 160 TCR beta chains were listed as associated with cytomegalovirus. In a later genetic analysis, a missense DCLRE1C variant was associated with V-gene and J-gene trimming of TCR beta chains, and the association was replicated in an independent cohort. It was suggested by the authors that the approach could potentially be generalized to other disease states and immunological phenotypes. Because counts were too low, fewer than 20 rarely observed V segments, including chromosome 9 orphons, were excluded from the earlier analysis of around 640 of the donors. Because HLA typing was unavailable for some donors at each locus, only the typed subset was used in association tests. Roughly uniform sequencing depth across donors was assumed in presence/absence analyses, although this assumption may not hold. Across donors, most TCR sequences were observed very rarely, whereas some public TCRs were present in many individuals. CMV serostatus was the only immune exposure information available for the cohort. In a later genetic analysis, fewer N-insertions in productive TCRs were reported among donors in an Asian-associated ancestry cluster than the roughly 700-donor mean. In a later analysis, the rate of TCR association differed among HLA loci, with DRB1 alleles having the most associated TCRs and HLA-C alleles having the fewest. In a later analysis, several top co-occurrence clusters were reported to appear linked to parvovirus B19, influenza, CMV and Epstein-Barr virus. The 87-base-pair reads could not distinguish some IMGT-functional V segments, including TRBV6-2 and TRBV6-3, so those segments were excluded. In vitro tests confirmed that three of the cytomegalovirus-associated TCR beta chains recognize cytomegalovirus antigens. The classifier was reported to diagnose cytomegalovirus status with high specificity and sensitivity in both the original and validation cohorts. A further reported finding was that TCR beta sequences accurately predicted the HLA-A and HLA-B alleles for most subjects in the first cohort. The sequencing pipeline was judged likely to have produced a cluster of highly shared sequence variants as a technical artifact. Strong co-occurrence of HLA alleles, especially DR and DQ, made assigning TCR associations to individual alleles difficult. A later analysis associated roughly 17,000 TCR beta sequences with specific HLA alleles at a false discovery rate of 0.05. Correlated functional status among segregating V segments might reflect linkage disequilibrium, but an unknown experimental factor could not be ruled out. This cohort had only TCR beta chains sequenced, and the lack of alpha or paired-chain data limited which features could be detected.

The CDR3 spans 14 residues, from the cysteine through the phenylalanine. Only the CDR3 region is kept as DNA, spanning 42 bases read in frame from base 1. Relative to germline, V is 0 bases shorter and J is 4 bases shorter, with 10 bases between their ends. Sequences SGDLS (CDR1) and YYNGEE (CDR2) are obtained from the germline V gene. In total, over 600 healthy bone marrow donors made up the cohort. At the time of sampling, all cohort members were nominally healthy, though unrecorded immune exposures were likely present. The donor was CMV seronegative and belonged to the group of over 300 seronegative cohort members. A peripheral blood sample was collected from each donor, and TCR beta sequencing was performed on peripheral blood mononuclear cells. The Qiagen DNeasy Blood Extraction Kit was used to extract genomic DNA from the blood cell samples. On this clone itself: No cognate antigen has been identified for it. No base qualities exist here, and no much larger clone lies one base off it.

The library came from the immunoSEQ multiplex PCR assay. A mixture of 60 forward primers for TCR Vbeta segments and 13 reverse primers for TCR Jbeta segments was used in the multiplex PCR. A multiplex PCR assay on genomic DNA amplified the CDR3 region of rearranged TCR beta genes. Amplified TCR beta libraries were sequenced as 87-base-pair reads on the Illumina HiSeq System. Turning to the authors' computational methods: A later analysis tallied about 77 million unique TCR beta chains across the 666 repertoires, and about 12 million of those chains were shared by two or more donors. To remove PCR and sequencing errors, raw reads were error-corrected and collapsed into unique sequences using a nearest-neighbor algorithm that merged closely related sequences. V, D and J gene segments were assigned by aligning CDR3 sequences to IMGT reference sequences. For a sequence to be retained, a match of at least six nucleotides to both a V gene segment and a J gene segment was required. Rearrangements were called productive when the CDR3 lacked stop codons and stayed in frame with V and J; all others were non-productive. CDR3 was defined according to IMGT convention as the region running from the second conserved V-encoded cysteine to the conserved J-encoded phenylalanine. The earlier analysis of roughly 590 of the donors excluded any sequence lacking an unambiguous match to a single V gene segment. In an earlier analysis of a few hundred of the donors, a V segment was called functional when productive rearrangements were above 56.7%, and segregating when the standard deviation between donors exceeded 5%. A statistical classification framework was built for diagnosing cytomegalovirus status from the catalog of TCR beta chain sequences. In a later analysis, V and J genes were assigned by comparing TCR nucleotide sequences against IMGT/GENE-DB human TR gene sequences. A later analysis assigned CDR3 sequences and most-parsimonious VDJ recombination scenarios with the TCRdist pipeline. In a later analysis, each TCR beta chain was defined by its CDR3 amino acid sequence together with its V-gene family, and reads without a unique V-gene family were excluded. A later analysis removed several hundred highly shared, low-generation-probability nucleotide sequences to deal with suspected cross-contamination and a sequencing artifact. In a later analysis, a clonal expansion index was calculated for each public chain from normalized within-repertoire ranks of inferred template counts. In a later analysis, generation probabilities were computed using a VDJ recombination model fitted to out-of-frame rearrangements, and the results were checked against IGoR. A later analysis scored TCR-TCR, TCR-HLA and TCR-CMV co-occurrence with hypergeometric tests, applying a repertoire-size bias correction to TCR pairs. In a later analysis, false discovery rates were estimated by permuting HLA or CMV assignments 20 times. A later analysis grouped co-occurring TCRs with DBSCAN, adding TCRdist sequence similarity when clustering within HLA-allele-positive subsets. Repertoires with fewer than 30,000 or more than 120,000 public chains, plus five repertoires with anomalous nucleotide sharing, were excluded from co-occurrence clustering. Held by TCRdb, this immuneACCESS table contains in-frame sequences only and omits some clones. Under half of the omission traces to an unresolved V gene where checked; the cause of the rest is unknown. V and J calls plus clone size are reproduced from that table; the DNA served to infer D and trimming. Within this sample are some 150,000 clones, with 79% of them counted one time only. The ten largest clones add up to about 2.2% of the sample.

The receptor was derived from a woman between 50 and 59 years old in good health and CMV-seronegative. The rearranged segments are TRBV9 and TRBJ1-1, and possibly TRBD1, on 6 matching bases. The specimen was PBMCs. DNA sequence: TGTGCCAGCAGCGTAGATTTGGGGGCCACTGAAGCTTTCTTT. It is translated as CASSVDLGATEAFF.